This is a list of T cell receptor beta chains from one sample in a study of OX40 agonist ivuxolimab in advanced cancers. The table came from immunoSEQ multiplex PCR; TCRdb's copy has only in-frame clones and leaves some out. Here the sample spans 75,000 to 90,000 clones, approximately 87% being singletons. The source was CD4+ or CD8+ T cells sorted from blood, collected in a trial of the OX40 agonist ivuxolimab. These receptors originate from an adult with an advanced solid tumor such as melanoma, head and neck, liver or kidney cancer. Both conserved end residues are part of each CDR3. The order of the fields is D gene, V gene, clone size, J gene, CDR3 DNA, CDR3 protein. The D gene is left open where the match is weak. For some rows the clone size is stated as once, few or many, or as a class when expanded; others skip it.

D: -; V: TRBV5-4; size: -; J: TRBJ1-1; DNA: TGTGCCAGCACCAGAGGAGGAGGGGAGAACACTGAAGCTTTCTTT; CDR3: CASTRGGGENTEAFF
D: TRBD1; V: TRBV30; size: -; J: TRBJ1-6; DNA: TGTGCCTGGAGTGTAGACAGGGGGCGAAAGGTGTATTCACCCCTCCACTTT; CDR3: CAWSVDRGRKVYSPLHF
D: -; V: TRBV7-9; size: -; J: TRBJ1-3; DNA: TGTGCCAGCAGCTTAGTTTTTCGGGGAGATGGAAACACCATATATTTT; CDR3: CASSLVFRGDGNTIYF
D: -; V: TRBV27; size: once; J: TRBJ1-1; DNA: TGTGCCAGCAGTTGGGGGGGAACTGAAGCTTTCTTT; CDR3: CASSWGGTEAFF
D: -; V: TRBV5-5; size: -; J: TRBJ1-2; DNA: TGTGCCAGCAGCTTGGCGACAGCCATACCCTATGGCTACACCTTC; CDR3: CASSLATAIPYGYTF
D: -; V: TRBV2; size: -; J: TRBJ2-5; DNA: TGTGCCAGCAGTGAGACGAGGAGGGTTTTGGAGACCCAGTACTTC; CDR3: CASSETRRVLETQYF
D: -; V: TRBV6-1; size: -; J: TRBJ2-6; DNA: TGTGCCAGCAGTGGAGCCTCTGGGGCCAACGTCCTGACTTTC; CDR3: CASSGASGANVLTF
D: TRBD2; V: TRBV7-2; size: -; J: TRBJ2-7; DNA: TGTGCCAGCAGCCAACTAGCGGGAGTTAGCTACGAGCAGTACTTC; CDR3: CASSQLAGVSYEQYF
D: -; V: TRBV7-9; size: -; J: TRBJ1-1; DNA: TGTGCCAGCAGCTTGAACACTGAAGCTTTCTTT; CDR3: CASSLNTEAFF
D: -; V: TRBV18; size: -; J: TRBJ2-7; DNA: TGTGCCAGCTCACCGGGGCCGGACTACGAGCAGTACTTC; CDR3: CASSPGPDYEQYF
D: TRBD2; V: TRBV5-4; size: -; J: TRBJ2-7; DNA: TGTGCCAGCAGCGCGGGACTAGCGGGTTACTACGAGCAGTACTTC; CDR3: CASSAGLAGYYEQYF
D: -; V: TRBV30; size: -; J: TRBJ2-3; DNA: TGTGCCTGGAGCACAGATACGCAGTATTTT; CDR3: CAWSTDTQYF
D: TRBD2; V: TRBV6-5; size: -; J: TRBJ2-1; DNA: TGTGCCAGCACCCTTAGCGGGAGTTCCTACAATGAGCAGTTCTTC; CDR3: CASTLSGSSYNEQFF
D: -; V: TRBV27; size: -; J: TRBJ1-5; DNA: TGTGCCAGCAGTTCCAGGAGACATCAGATACCCCAGCATTTT; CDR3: CASSSRRHQIPQHF
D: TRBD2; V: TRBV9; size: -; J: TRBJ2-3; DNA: TGTGCCAGCAGCGTAGTGGCTAGCGGGAGCACAGATACGCAGTATTTT; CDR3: CASSVVASGSTDTQYF
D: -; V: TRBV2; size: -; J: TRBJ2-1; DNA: TGTGCCAGCAGGCGACTGGAAGACAATGAGCAGTTCTTC; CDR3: CASRRLEDNEQFF
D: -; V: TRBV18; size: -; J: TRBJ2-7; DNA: TGTGCCAGCTCACCACGCAGTGCTAGCGACGAGCAGTACTTC; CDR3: CASSPRSASDEQYF
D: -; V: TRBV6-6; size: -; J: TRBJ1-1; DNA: TGTGCCAGCAGGGCAGATCCCCGCACTGAAGCTTTCTTT; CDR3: CASRADPRTEAFF
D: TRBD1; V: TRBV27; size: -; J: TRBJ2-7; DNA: TGTGCCAGCAGGAGCATTACGGGACAGCATTACGAGCAGTACTTC; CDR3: CASRSITGQHYEQYF
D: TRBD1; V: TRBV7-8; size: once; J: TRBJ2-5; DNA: TGTGCCAGCAGGCAGGACAGGGGATGGGAGACCCAGTACTTC; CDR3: CASRQDRGWETQYF
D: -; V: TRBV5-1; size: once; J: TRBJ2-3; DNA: TGCGCCAGCAGCTTGGGACTCAAGGACACAGATACGCAGTATTTT; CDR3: CASSLGLKDTDTQYF
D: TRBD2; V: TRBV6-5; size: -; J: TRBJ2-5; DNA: TGTGCCAGCAGGACCCCGGGGGGTTGGGAGACCCAGTACTTC; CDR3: CASRTPGGWETQYF
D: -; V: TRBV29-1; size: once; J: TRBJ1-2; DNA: TGCAGCGTTGAAGTGGGGAGTGGCTACACCTTC; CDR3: CSVEVGSGYTF
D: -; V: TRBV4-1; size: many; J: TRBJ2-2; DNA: TGCGCCAGCAGCCCGCAGGATTTTGTGGGGACCGGGGAGCTGTTTTTT; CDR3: CASSPQDFVGTGELFF
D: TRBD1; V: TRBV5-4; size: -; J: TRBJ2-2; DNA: TGTGCCAGCAGCTTGATTGGGACAGAGAACACCGGGGAGCTGTTTTTT; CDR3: CASSLIGTENTGELFF
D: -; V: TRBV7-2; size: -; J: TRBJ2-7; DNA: TGTGCCAGCAGCTGGGGGGACTACGAGCAGTACTTC; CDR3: CASSWGDYEQYF
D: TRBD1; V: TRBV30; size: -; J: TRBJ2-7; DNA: TGTGCCTGGAACCGGGGACAGGGGGAGTCCTACGAGCAGTACTTC; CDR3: CAWNRGQGESYEQYF
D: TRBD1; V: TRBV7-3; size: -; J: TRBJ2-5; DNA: TGTGCCAGCAGCTCCTCAGGGGGCGGAGAGACCCAGTACTTC; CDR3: CASSSSGGGETQYF